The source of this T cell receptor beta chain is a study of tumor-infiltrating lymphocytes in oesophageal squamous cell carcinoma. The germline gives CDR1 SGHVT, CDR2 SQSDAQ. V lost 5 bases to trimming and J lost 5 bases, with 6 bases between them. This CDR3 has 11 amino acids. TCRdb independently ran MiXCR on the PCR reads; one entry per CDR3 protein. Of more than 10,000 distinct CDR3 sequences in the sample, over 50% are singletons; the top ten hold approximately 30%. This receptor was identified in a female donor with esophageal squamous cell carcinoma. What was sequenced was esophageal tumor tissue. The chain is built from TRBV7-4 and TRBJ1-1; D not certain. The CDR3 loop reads CASSARTEAFF. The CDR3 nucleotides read TGTGCCAGCAGCGCACGGACTGAAGCTTTCTTT.